Described below is a single TCR beta chain sequence and its context. The assay was immunoSEQ multiplex PCR, and TCRdb's table has in-frame clones only and misses some. The sample carries a few hundred thousand clones, roughly 87% recorded once. The CDR3 is 16 amino acids. The germline V gene has CDR1 MDHEN and CDR2 SYDVKM. The junction had 8 bases not matched to a gene; V was cut back by 6 bases and J by 4 bases. Which cohort a participant joined came from the clinical history participants gave. The record originates from a study of blood T cell repertoires in COVID-19. Input material: PBMCs or T cells enriched from blood (not recorded which). The chain is built from TRBV28 and TRBJ1-6; the match to TRBD1 covers 8 bases. The sequence came from a young man who had recovered from COVID-19. The CDR3 loop reads CASSPTGGFYNSPLHF. The CDR3 DNA sequence: TGTGCCAGCAGCCCTACAGGGGGTTTTTATAATTCACCCCTCCACTTT.